The source of this T cell receptor (beta chain) is a study of cytomegalovirus exposure and HLA in healthy donors. Note on this clone: The antigen remains unidentified.

Study observations and caveats: In a later analysis, productive TCRs from donors in an Asian-associated ancestry cluster reportedly carried fewer N-insertions than the cohort mean.

With 60 Vbeta and 13 Jbeta primers, the PCR was carried out. Sequenced by immunoSEQ multiplex PCR; TCRdb stores in-frame clones only, minus some. This table holds 150,000 to 200,000 clones, 78% found once. The CDR3 runs to 12 residues. CDR1 and CDR2 (germline): LGHNA, YNFKEQ. V lost 3 bases to trimming and J lost 7 bases; unmatched junction nucleotides: 0. The sequence derives from a woman in her 30s in good health and CMV-seropositive. This chain uses TRBV4-2 with TRBJ2-1; 7 nucleotides line up with TRBD1. Sample: PBMCs. CDR3 sequence: CASSQTGNEQFF. In DNA, the CDR3 is TGTGCCAGCAGCCAGACAGGGAATGAGCAGTTCTTC.